This T cell receptor beta chain was captured in a study of brain T cells in children with intractable seizures. With regard to this clone: Its antigen is still unknown.

Data came from immunoSEQ multiplex PCR; TCRdb stores just in-frame clones and leaves some out. The sample has about 340,000 clones; 93% are singletons. Study-level points and caveats: Viral specificity was inferred only from CDR3 similarity; HCMV serostatus was unknown. Pre-surgery blood may have been undersampled, hiding some clones.

Time point of the sample: blood from clinic visit 5 months post-surgery; TSC patient then seizure free. Surgery cases with the highest brain T cell transcript signatures were chosen for sequencing. Before surgery, patients took at least one anti-epileptic drug. The receptor was isolated from a boy under two years old with tuberous sclerosis and intractable seizures. The sample consisted of peripheral blood, taken 5 to 6 months after surgery.

CDR3 residues: CASSKTNTGELFF. Here the CDR3 DNA reads TGTGCCAGCAGCAAAACTAACACCGGGGAGCTGTTTTTT. The chain carries TRBV7-3 and TRBJ2-2; D gene ambiguous. V lost 5 bases, J lost 2 bases, and 6 bases lay in between. Germline V gene sequence: CDR1 SGHTA, CDR2 FQGTGA. CDR3 length: 13 residues.